Listed below are T cell receptor beta chains from one sample, sequenced in a study of cytomegalovirus exposure and HLA in healthy donors. Using immunoSEQ multiplex PCR, the repertoire was profiled, and TCRdb retains in-frame clones only, with some absent. The data hold some 140,000 clones, with roughly 86% observed a single time. Sequencing was performed on PBMCs. Receptors originate from a woman under 40 in good health and CMV-seronegative. Each CDR3 is given with its conserved first and last residue. The order of the fields is V gene, J gene, D gene, CDR3 DNA, CDR3 protein. D genes are given only for firm matches.

V: TRBV7-6
J: TRBJ1-6
D: TRBD1
DNA: TGTGCCAGCAGCTTAGCGACAGGGCGGAATTCACCCCTCCACTTT
CDR3: CASSLATGRNSPLHF

V: TRBV6-5
J: TRBJ2-7
D: TRBD1
DNA: TGTGCCAGCAGCTCGGGACAGGGGGTCTCCTACGAGCAGTACTTC
CDR3: CASSSGQGVSYEQYF

V: TRBV2
J: TRBJ1-2
D: TRBD1
DNA: TGTGCCAGCAGTGAATTTCTTTTAGGGGTTGGGGACAGCTCCTATGGCTACACCTTC
CDR3: CASSEFLLGVGDSSYGYTF

V: TRBV21-1
J: TRBJ2-2
D: NA
DNA: NA
CDR3: CASSKGVGQGTAGELFF

V: TRBV5-6
J: TRBJ2-3
D: TRBD2
DNA: TGTGCCAGCAGCTTGGTTAGCGGGGGCACAGATACGCAGTATTTT
CDR3: CASSLVSGGTDTQYF

V: TRBV7-9
J: TRBJ2-1
D: TRBD1
DNA: TGTGCCAGCAGCTTGGGGACAGGGGGGAACAATGAGCAGTTCTTC
CDR3: CASSLGTGGNNEQFF

V: TRBV27
J: TRBJ1-2
D: TRBD1
DNA: TGTGCCAGCAGGAGGACGGGACAGGCCATGGGTAACTATGGCTACACCTTC
CDR3: CASRRTGQAMGNYGYTF

V: TRBV4-1
J: TRBJ2-5
D: TRBD2
DNA: TGCGCCAGCAGCCCCGCCCCTAGCGGACAAGAGACCCAGTACTTC
CDR3: CASSPAPSGQETQYF

V: TRBV7-9
J: TRBJ1-3
D: NA
DNA: TGTGCCAGCAGCCCAAAACAGGGTTGGTCTGGAAACACCATATATTTT
CDR3: CASSPKQGWSGNTIYF

V: TRBV11-2
J: TRBJ2-1
D: NA
DNA: TGTGCCAGCAGCTTCGTAGCGGTCTCCTACAATGAGCAGTTCTTC
CDR3: CASSFVAVSYNEQFF

V: TRBV2
J: TRBJ2-1
D: TRBD2
DNA: TGTGCCAGCAGCGTGACTAGCGGGGGCCATAACTACAATGAGCAGTTCTTC
CDR3: CASSVTSGGHNYNEQFF